Below, one T cell receptor (beta chain) is given with its context. Its matching antigen is unknown. These data come from a study of PD-1 blockade in mismatch repair-deficient tumors. Looking at the study overall: Patients had approximately 12 mismatch repair-deficient cancer types, all previously treated and progressing.

Study-level points and caveats: Tumor-resident clones, often absent from pretreatment blood, expanded after pembrolizumab and then contracted.

The protocol was immunoSEQ multiplex PCR, while the TCRdb copy is restricted to in-frame clones and leaves out a portion. Of under 95,000 clones listed, roughly 80% are singletons. TCR sequencing covered a few patients who responded to pembrolizumab. The clonotype comes from an adult with mismatch repair-deficient cancer. The specimen was peripheral blood, collected 44 weeks after starting pembrolizumab.

The CDR3 DNA reads as TGTGCCAGCAGCTTAGGGGGGCTGAACACTGAAGCTTTCTTT. Its translation: CASSLGGLNTEAFF. The V call is TRBV7-8, the J call TRBJ1-1; D may be TRBD1 (6 bases). In germline, CDR1 is SGHVS, CDR2 FQNEAQ. V was shortened by 1 base and J by 0 bases, with 6 bases between the two germline ends. The CDR3 contains 14 residues.